This T cell receptor beta chain was recorded in a study of blood T cells in healthy people across ages. Sample-barcoded 5' priming and a J-beta primer mix drove a second PCR of about 6 to 12 cycles. A template-switch adaptor containing 12 random nucleotides labeled each cDNA molecule. One entry per CDR3 protein, called by TCRdb with MiXCR from the 5' RACE reads. This table has 700,000 or so distinct CDR3 sequences, roughly two fifths appearing once. Between the trimmed V and J ends, which lost 6 bases and 3 bases, there was a span of 16 bases. The CDR3 covers 15 residues. CDR1 is MNHEY, CDR2 SVGEGT, per germline.

The chain uses TRBV6-2 or TRBV6-3 and TRBJ2-3; either TRBD1 or TRBD2 may supply D (6 bases each). This receptor was identified in an older man in good health. Input material: blood. In DNA, the CDR3 is TGTGCCAGCAGAAGAAGGGGGGTTGCTACAGATACGCAGTATTTT. Amino acid sequence: CASRRRGVATDTQYF.